Here is one T cell receptor beta chain with its context. Germline CDR1 LNHDA, CDR2 SQIVND (reference sequence). This CDR3 has 15 residues. V gave up 5 bases and J gave up 0 bases, with 11 bases separating them. This sample stems from a study of shared clonotypes between healthy human individuals. Profiling relied on immunoSEQ multiplex PCR, and the TCRdb table lists in-frame clones only, not all of them. The sample has millions of clones, roughly 92% seen once. V and J are TRBV19 and TRBJ1-5, with D tentatively TRBD1 (5 bases). Sequenced input: naive CD4+ T cells sorted from blood. Subset here: CD45RA+ positively selected. The sequence derives from a man younger than 35 in good health. The DNA for the CDR3 is TGTGCCAGTAGTTTGCAGGGCCTTAGCAATCAGCCCCAGCATTTT. Translated: CASSLQGLSNQPQHF.